The next 15 T cell receptor beta chains were all read from a single sample in a study of blood T cells in healthy people across ages. A second PCR, run for roughly 7 to 12 cycles, used a sample-barcoded 5' primer plus a J-beta primer mix. TCRdb re-called the 5' RACE reads with MiXCR, one entry per CDR3 protein. The sample shows more than 800,000 distinct CDR3 sequences, 25% to 30% of them seen only once. Sequenced: blood. Every receptor here comes from a woman older than 75 in good health.

This clonotype was recorded a few times. The gene calls are TRBV19 and TRBJ2-3; TRBD2 matches 7 bases. This CDR3 is 13 amino acids long. Germline V lookup: CDR1 LNHDA, CDR2 SQIVND (reference sequence). Trimming removed 6 bases from V and 4 bases from J; junction bases left unmatched: 4. CDR3 nucleotide sequence: TGTGCCAGTAGACGCGCGGGGGCAGATACGCAGTATTTT. Amino acids: CASRRAGADTQYF. Based on the CDR3 plus reference TRBV19 and TRBJ2-3, the full variable domain is DGGITQSPKYLFRKEGQNVTLSCEQNLNHDAMYWYRQDPGQGLRLIYYSQIVNDFQKGDIAEGYSVSREKKESFPLTVTSAQKNPTAFYLCASRRAGADTQYFGPGTRLTVL.

This clonotype turned up a few times. The V and J genes are TRBV19 and TRBJ2-3; TRBD1 is a possible D gene (5 bases). Trimming pared 4 bases from V and 4 bases from J, leaving 9 bases between. The CDR3 is 13 amino acids. The germline V gene encodes CDR1 LNHDA and CDR2 SQIVND (reference sequence). The CDR3 is CASSTSGSDTQYF. For the CDR3, the DNA is TGTGCCAGTAGTACCTCAGGGTCAGATACGCAGTATTTT. Using reference TRBV19 and TRBJ2-3 for the parts outside the CDR3, the full variable domain is DGGITQSPKYLFRKEGQNVTLSCEQNLNHDAMYWYRQDPGQGLRLIYYSQIVNDFQKGDIAEGYSVSREKKESFPLTVTSAQKNPTAFYLCASSTSGSDTQYFGPGTRLTVL.

This clonotype was counted many times. The CDR3 coding sequence is TGCAGTGCTAGAGCGGATAGACTAGCGGGGGGGTACGAGCAGTACTTC. Translation gives CSARADRLAGGYEQYF. The chain has TRBV20-1 and TRBJ2-7; 14 nucleotides align to TRBD2. The V gene end was trimmed by 1 base and the J gene end by 4 bases; junction bases not matched to a gene: 6. The length of the CDR3 is 16 residues. Germline V gene sequence: CDR1 DFQATT, CDR2 SNEGSKA (reference sequence).

This clonotype was seen many times. This chain uses TRBV28 with TRBJ2-1; D remains ambiguous. V was pared by 2 bases and J by 10 bases, with 6 bases between. The germline CDR1 and CDR2 sequences are MDHEN and SYDVKM. This CDR3 has 11 amino acids. As DNA, the CDR3 is TGTGCCAGCAGTTTAATCGGAGAGCAGTTCTTC. Translated, it gives CASSLIGEQFF.

This clonotype was seen a handful of times. It may be a read error: a sequence one base away is much more abundant. The chain is built from TRBV15 and TRBJ2-3; possibly TRBD1 or TRBD2 for D (6 bases each). This CDR3 spans 13 amino acids. The germline V and J ends were trimmed by 5 bases and 4 bases, with 10 bases remaining between them. CDR1 is LNHNV, CDR2 YYDKDF, per germline (reference sequence). CDR3 bases: TGTGCCACCAGCGGAGGGGGGTCAGATACGCAGTATTTT. Its translation is CATSGGGSDTQYF.

This sequence joins TRBV7-2 and TRBJ1-6; no clear D. Germline V gene sequence: CDR1 SGHTA, CDR2 FQGNSA. The V gene lost 1 base and the J gene lost 6 bases, with 10 bases spanning the gap. This CDR3 is 15 amino acids long. This chain's CDR3 is CASSLVGLSNSPLHF. CDR3 nucleotide sequence: TGTGCCAGCAGCTTAGTAGGGTTGAGTAATTCACCCCTCCACTTT.

The J gene is TRBJ2-3, the V gene TRBV5-4; 7 bases align to TRBD2. The CDR3 sequence is 15 residues long. With 4 bases clipped from V and 5 bases from J, the junction kept 10 bases outside the gene matches. CDR1 and CDR2 (germline): SGHNT, YYREEE (reference sequence). The CDR3 here is CASSVGLELIDTQYF. CDR3 DNA: TGTGCCAGCAGCGTAGGACTAGAGTTGATAGATACGCAGTATTTT.

Of note for this clonotype: In this CDR3 the conserved last residue, phenylalanine or tryptophan, is missing, so a read error is likely. The chain uses TRBV12-3 or TRBV12-4 and TRBJ1-3, with a weak D call TRBD1 (6 bases). The germline V and J ends were trimmed by 3 bases and 3 bases, with 9 bases remaining between them. This CDR3 spans 14 amino acids. CDR3 sequence reads: CASSLRTVGNTIYC. CDR3 sequence (DNA): TGTGCCAGCAGTTTGCGGACAGTTGGAAACACCATATATTGT.

As concerns this clonotype: A much larger clone differs by one base, so this may be a read error. The chain carries TRBV20-1 and TRBJ1-5; TRBD1 is a possible D gene (5 bases). There are 12 residues in the CDR3. CDR1 is DFQATT, CDR2 SNEGSKA, per germline (reference sequence). CDR3 bases: TGCAATGCTATGGGGGGTGGGCAGCCCCAGCATTTT. Its translation: CNAMGGGQPQHF.

As for this clonotype: Possible read error: a much larger clone is one base away. The chain joins TRBV20-1 to TRBJ1-2; perhaps TRBD1 as D (5 bases). The CDR3 is 12 residues long. Germline V lookup: CDR1 DFQATT, CDR2 SNEGSKA (reference sequence). The CDR3 bases are TGCGGTGCTATGGGGGGACTCTATGGCTACACCTTC. This translates into CGAMGGLYGYTF.

As concerns this clonotype: This sequence may be a read error, since a much larger clone differs from it by one base. This chain links TRBV12-3 or TRBV12-4 with TRBJ2-1, with 13 bases matching TRBD2. The CDR3 has 15 residues. J gave up 9 bases and V 7 bases, and 9 bases lay outside the gene matches. The CDR3 nucleotides are TGTGCCAGCAAGACGGGACTAGCGGGGAAAAGTGAGCAGTTCTTC. As protein: CASKTGLAGKSEQFF.

This clonotype was detected many times. The rearrangement joins TRBV5-6 to TRBJ2-5; no definite D call. The CDR3 runs to 13 residues. With 0 bases removed from V and 7 bases from J, the gap between germline ends came to 10 bases. In germline, CDR1 is SGHDT, CDR2 YYEEEE. CDR3 amino acids: CASSLAAVGTQYF. CDR3 in DNA: TGTGCCAGCAGCTTGGCGGCTGTCGGGACCCAGTACTTC.

Comment on this clonotype: A read error may explain this, as a much larger clone is one base away. The rearrangement uses TRBV4-2 and TRBJ2-1; TRBD1 is a possible D gene (6 bases). There are 13 residues in the CDR3. Germline CDR1 and CDR2: LGHNA and YNFKEQ. The CDR3 sequence: CASNQVQGNEQFF. As DNA, the CDR3 is TGTGCCAGCAACCAAGTACAGGGCAATGAGCAGTTCTTC.

This clonotype was counted only a few times. The V and J genes are TRBV20-1 and TRBJ2-3; 15 bases agree with TRBD2. From germline, CDR1 is DFQATT and CDR2 SNEGSKA (reference sequence). The trim removed 5 bases at V and 6 bases at J, leaving 6 bases unmatched. The CDR3 is 15 residues long. This chain's CDR3 is CSAWTSGGAGDTQYF. CDR3 bases: TGCAGTGCTTGGACTAGCGGGGGGGCCGGGGATACGCAGTATTTT.

This clonotype was counted at least ten times. This chain links TRBV6-5 with TRBJ2-1, with 7 bases fitting TRBD1. Germline V gene sequence: CDR1 MNHEY, CDR2 SVGAGI. The CDR3 totals 15 residues. V trimming: 7 bases; J trimming: 5 bases; junction bases outside the gene matches: 11. The CDR3 region is CASTDGQDWNNEQFF. The CDR3 DNA reads TGTGCCAGCACCGATGGACAGGACTGGAACAATGAGCAGTTCTTC.